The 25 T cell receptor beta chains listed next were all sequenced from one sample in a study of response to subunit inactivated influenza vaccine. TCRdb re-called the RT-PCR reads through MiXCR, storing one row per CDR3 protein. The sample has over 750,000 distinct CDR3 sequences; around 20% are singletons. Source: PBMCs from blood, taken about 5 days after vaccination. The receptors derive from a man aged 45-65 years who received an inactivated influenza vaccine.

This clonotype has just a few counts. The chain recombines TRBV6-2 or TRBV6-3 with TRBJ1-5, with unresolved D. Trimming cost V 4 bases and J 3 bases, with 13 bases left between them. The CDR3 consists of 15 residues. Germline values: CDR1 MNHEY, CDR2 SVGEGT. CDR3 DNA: TGTGCCAGCAGTTGGACGGTGACCGTCAATCAGCCCCAGCATTTT. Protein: CASSWTVTVNQPQHF.

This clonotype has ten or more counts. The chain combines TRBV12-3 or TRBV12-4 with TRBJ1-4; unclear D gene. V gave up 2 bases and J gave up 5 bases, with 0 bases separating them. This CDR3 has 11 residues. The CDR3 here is CASSLNEKLFF. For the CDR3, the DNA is TGTGCCAGCAGTTTAAATGAAAAACTGTTTTTT.

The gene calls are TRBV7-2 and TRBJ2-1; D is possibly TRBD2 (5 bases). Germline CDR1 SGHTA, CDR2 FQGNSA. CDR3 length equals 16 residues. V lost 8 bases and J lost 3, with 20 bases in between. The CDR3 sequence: CASAVSFAGGYNEQFF. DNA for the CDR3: TGTGCCAGCGCGGTCAGCTTCGCGGGTGGCTACAATGAGCAGTTCTTC. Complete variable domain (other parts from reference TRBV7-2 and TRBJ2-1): GAGVSQSPSNKVTEKGKDVELRCDPISGHTALYWYRQSLGQGLEFLIYFQGNSAPDKSGLPSDRFSAERTGGSVSTLTIQRTQQEDSAVYLCASAVSFAGGYNEQFFGPGTRLTVL.

Written as DNA, the CDR3 is TGTGCCAGCAGCCTAACAGGGTCGGGAATGAACATTCAGTACTTC. Protein sequence: CASSLTGSGMNIQYF. The V call is TRBV3-1, the J call TRBJ2-4, with TRBD1 as a possible D gene (6 bases). Germline V gene sequence: CDR1 LGHDT, CDR2 YNNKEL (reference sequence). Trimming shortened V by 4 bases and J by 7 bases, and 17 bases separated the two germline ends. This CDR3 has 15 amino acids.

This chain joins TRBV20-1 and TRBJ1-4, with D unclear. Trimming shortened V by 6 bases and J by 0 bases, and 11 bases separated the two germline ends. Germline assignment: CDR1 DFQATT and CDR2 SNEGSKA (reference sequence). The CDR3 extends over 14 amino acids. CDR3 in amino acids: CSARTLATNEKLFF. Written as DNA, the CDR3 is TGCAGTGCCAGGACGCTTGCAACTAATGAAAAACTGTTTTTT.

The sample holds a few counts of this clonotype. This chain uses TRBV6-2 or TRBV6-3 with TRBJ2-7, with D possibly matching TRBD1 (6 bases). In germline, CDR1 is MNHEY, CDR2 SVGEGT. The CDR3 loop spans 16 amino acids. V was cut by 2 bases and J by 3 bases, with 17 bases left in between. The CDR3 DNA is TGTGCCAGCAGTTACGGGTCTGGGGGCAGAAACTACGAGCAGTACTTC. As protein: CASSYGSGGRNYEQYF.

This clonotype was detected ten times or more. This CDR3 reads CAIKYRGGANNEQFF. The CDR3 DNA reads TGTGCCATCAAGTACCGCGGGGGGGCAAACAATGAGCAGTTCTTC. This sequence joins TRBV10-3 and TRBJ2-1, with TRBD2 matching 9 bases. The J segment lost 5 bases and the V segment lost 7 bases, leaving 9 bases of the junction unmatched. The CDR3 totals 15 residues. The germline CDR1 and CDR2 sequences are ENHRY and SYGVKD.

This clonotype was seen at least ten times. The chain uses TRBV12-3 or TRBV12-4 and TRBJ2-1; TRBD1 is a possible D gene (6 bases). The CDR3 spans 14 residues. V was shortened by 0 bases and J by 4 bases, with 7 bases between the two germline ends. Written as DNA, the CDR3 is TGTGCCAGCAGTTTAGCGGACAGTTACAATGAGCAGTTCTTC. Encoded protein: CASSLADSYNEQFF.

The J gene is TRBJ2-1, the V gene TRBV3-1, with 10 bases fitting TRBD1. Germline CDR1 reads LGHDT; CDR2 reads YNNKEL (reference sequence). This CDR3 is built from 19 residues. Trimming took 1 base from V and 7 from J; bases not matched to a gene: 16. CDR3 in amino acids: CASSQVWDRGRERSNEQFF. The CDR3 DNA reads TGTGCCAGCAGCCAAGTTTGGGACAGGGGTCGGGAGCGGAGTAATGAGCAGTTCTTC.

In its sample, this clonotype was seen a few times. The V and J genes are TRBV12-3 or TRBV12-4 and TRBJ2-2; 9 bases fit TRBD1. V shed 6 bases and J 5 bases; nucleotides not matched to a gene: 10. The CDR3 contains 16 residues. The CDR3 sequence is CASSRSPGTGTGELFF. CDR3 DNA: TGTGCCAGCAGCAGAAGTCCCGGGACAGGGACCGGGGAGCTGTTTTTT.

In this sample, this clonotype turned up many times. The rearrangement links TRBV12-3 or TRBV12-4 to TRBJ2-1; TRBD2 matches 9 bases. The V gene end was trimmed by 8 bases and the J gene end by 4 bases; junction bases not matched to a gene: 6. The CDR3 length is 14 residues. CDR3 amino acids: CASAGTSSYNEQFF. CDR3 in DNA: TGTGCCAGCGCCGGGACTAGCTCATACAATGAGCAGTTCTTC.

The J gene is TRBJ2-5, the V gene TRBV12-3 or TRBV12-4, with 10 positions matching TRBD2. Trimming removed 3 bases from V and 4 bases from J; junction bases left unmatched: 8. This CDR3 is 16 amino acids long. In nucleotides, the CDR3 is TGTGCCAGCAGTTTCTGGAGCGGGGGGGCTCGAGAGACCCAGTACTTC. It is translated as CASSFWSGGARETQYF.

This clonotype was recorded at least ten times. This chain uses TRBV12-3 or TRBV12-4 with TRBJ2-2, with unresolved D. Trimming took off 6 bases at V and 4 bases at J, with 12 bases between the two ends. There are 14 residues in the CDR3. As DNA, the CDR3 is TGTGCCAGCAGCTTAACTGGGATCACCGGGGAGCTGTTTTTT. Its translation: CASSLTGITGELFF.

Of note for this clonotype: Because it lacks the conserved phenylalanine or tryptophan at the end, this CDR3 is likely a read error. CDR3 amino acids: CASRETGVLSYEQYL. CDR3 coding DNA: TGTGCCAGCAGGGAAACAGGGGTTTTATCCTACGAGCAGTACTTG. The chain has TRBV2 and TRBJ2-7; 7 bases agree with TRBD1. The V gene end was trimmed by 6 bases and the J gene end by 1 base; junction bases not matched to a gene: 9. The germline gives CDR1 SNHLY, CDR2 FYNNEI. The CDR3 loop spans 15 amino acids.

The CDR3 loop reads CASSGINSGDTQYF. The CDR3, as DNA: TGTGCCAGCAGTGGTATTAATTCCGGGGATACGCAGTATTTT. This sequence joins TRBV6-1 and TRBJ2-3; D uncertain. This CDR3 region has 14 residues. V was shortened by 4 bases and J by 6 bases, with 14 bases between the two germline ends. Germline CDR1 and CDR2: MNHNS and SASEGT.

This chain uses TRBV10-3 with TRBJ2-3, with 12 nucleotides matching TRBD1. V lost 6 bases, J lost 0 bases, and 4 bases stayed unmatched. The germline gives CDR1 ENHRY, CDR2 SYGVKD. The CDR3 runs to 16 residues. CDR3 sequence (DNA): TGTGCCATCAGCCGGGACAGGGGGCTTAGCACAGATACGCAGTATTTT. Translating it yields CAISRDRGLSTDTQYF.

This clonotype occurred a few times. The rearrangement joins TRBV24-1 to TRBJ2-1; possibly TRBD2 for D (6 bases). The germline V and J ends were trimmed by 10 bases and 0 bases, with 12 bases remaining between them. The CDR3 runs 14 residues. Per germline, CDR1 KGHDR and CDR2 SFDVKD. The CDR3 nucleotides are TGTGCCACGAGGGCCGGGGGCTCCTACAATGAGCAGTTCTTC. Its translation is CATRAGGSYNEQFF.

The CDR3 region is CASTPGGSTEAFF. As DNA, the CDR3 is TGTGCCAGCACTCCGGGGGGGTCCACTGAAGCTTTCTTT. The rearrangement uses TRBV6-6 and TRBJ1-1; TRBD1 is a possible D gene (5 bases). The ends were cut back, 7 bases at V and 4 bases at J, with 13 bases in the middle. Germline assignment: CDR1 MNHNY and CDR2 SVGAGI (reference sequence). The CDR3 contains 13 residues.

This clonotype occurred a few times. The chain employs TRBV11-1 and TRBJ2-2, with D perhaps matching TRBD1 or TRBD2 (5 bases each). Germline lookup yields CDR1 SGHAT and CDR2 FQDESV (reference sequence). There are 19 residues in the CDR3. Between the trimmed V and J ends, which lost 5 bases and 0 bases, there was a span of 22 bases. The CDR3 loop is CASSHLGDHRKTNTGELFF. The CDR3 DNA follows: TGTGCCAGCAGCCACTTGGGGGACCACAGGAAAACGAACACCGGGGAGCTGTTTTTT.

DNA of the CDR3: TGTGCCAGCAGTTACTGGACAGGGTCCGGGGAGCTGTTTTTT. This gives the protein CASSYWTGSGELFF. The chain carries TRBV6-2 or TRBV6-3 and TRBJ2-2, with 8 bases identical to TRBD1. The CDR3 length is 14 residues. The V gene end was trimmed by 1 base and the J gene end by 6 bases; junction bases not matched to a gene: 1. Germline CDR1 MNHEY, CDR2 SVGEGT.

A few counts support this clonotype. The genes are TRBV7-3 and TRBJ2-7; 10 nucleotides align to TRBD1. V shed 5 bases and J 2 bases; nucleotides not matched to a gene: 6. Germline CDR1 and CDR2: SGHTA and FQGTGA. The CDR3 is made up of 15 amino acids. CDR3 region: CASSPGTGATYEQYF. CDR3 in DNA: TGTGCCAGCAGCCCAGGGACAGGGGCCACCTACGAGCAGTACTTC.

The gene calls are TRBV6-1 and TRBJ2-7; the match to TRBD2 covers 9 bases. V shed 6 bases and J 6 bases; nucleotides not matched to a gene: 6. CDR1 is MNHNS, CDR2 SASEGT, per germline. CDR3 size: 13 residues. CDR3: CASSQAGGGEQYF. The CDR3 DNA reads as TGTGCCAGCAGCCAAGCGGGAGGCGGCGAGCAGTACTTC.

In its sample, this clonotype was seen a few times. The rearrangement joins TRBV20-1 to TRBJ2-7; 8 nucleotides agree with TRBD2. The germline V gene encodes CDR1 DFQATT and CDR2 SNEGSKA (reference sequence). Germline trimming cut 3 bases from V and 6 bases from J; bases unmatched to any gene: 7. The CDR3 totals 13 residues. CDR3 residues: CSASSGGPGEQYF. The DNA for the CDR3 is TGCAGTGCTAGCTCGGGAGGGCCCGGCGAGCAGTACTTC.

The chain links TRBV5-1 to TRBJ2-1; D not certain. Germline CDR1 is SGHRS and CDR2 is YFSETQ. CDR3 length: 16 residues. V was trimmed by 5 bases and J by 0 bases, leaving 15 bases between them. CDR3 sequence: CASSPDPFSSYNEQFF. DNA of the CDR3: TGCGCCAGCAGTCCCGACCCTTTCAGCTCCTACAATGAGCAGTTCTTC. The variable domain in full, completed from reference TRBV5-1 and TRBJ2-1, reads KAGVTQTPRYLIKTRGQQVTLSCSPISGHRSVSWYQQTPGQGLQFLFEYFSETQRNKGNFPGRFSGRQFSNSRSEMNVSTLELGDSALYLCASSPDPFSSYNEQFFGPGTRLTVL.

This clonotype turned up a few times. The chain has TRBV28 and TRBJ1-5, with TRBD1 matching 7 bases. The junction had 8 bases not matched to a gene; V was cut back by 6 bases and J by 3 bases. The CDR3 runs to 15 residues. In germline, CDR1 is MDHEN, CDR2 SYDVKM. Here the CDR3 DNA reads TGTGCCAGCAGATCGACAGGGTTAAACAATCAGCCCCAGCATTTT. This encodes CASRSTGLNNQPQHF.